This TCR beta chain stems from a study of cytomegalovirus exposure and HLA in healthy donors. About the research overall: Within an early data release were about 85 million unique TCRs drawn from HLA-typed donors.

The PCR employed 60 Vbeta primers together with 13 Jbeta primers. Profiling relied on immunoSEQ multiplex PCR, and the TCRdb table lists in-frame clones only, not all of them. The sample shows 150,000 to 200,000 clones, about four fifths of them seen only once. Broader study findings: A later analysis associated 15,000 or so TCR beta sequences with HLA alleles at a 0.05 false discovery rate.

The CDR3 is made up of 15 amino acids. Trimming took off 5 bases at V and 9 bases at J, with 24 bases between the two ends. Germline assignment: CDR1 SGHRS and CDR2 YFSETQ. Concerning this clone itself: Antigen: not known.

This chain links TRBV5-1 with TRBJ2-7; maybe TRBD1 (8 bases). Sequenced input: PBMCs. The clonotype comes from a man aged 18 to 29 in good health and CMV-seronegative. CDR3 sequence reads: CASSWGGQGAPGQYF. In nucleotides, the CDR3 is TGCGCCAGCAGTTGGGGGGGGCAGGGGGCACCCGGGCAGTACTTC. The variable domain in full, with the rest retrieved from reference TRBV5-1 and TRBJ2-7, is KAGVTQTPRYLIKTRGQQVTLSCSPISGHRSVSWYQQTPGQGLQFLFEYFSETQRNKGNFPGRFSGRQFSNSRSEMNVSTLELGDSALYLCASSWGGQGAPGQYFGPGTRLTVT.